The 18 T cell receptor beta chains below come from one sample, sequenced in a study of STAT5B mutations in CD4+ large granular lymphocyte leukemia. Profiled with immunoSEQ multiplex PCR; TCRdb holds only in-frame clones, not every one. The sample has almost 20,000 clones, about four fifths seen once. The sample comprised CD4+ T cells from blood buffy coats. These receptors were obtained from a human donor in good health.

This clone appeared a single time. CDR3 coding DNA: TGTGCCAGCAGTTTAATAGCGGGAACGTCCAAAAACATTCAGTACTTC. Translation gives CASSLIAGTSKNIQYF. The genes are TRBV27 and TRBJ2-4; TRBD2 aligns across 8 bases. This CDR3 contains 16 residues. J gave up 2 bases and V 2 bases, and 5 bases lay outside the gene matches. The germline V gene encodes CDR1 MNHEY and CDR2 SMNVEV (reference sequence).

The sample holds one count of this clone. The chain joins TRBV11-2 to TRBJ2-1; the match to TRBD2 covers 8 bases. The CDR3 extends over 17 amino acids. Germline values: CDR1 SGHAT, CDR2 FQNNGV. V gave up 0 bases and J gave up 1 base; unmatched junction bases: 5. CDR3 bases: TGTGCCAGCAGCTTAGATTGGAGCGGGAGTTCCTACAATGAGCAGTTCTTC. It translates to CASSLDWSGSSYNEQFF.

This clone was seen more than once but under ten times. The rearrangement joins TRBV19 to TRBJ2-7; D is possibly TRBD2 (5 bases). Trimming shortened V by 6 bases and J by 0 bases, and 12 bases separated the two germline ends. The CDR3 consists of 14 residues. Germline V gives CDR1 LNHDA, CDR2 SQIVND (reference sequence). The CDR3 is CASRPSGTSYEQYF. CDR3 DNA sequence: TGTGCCAGTAGGCCCTCGGGAACCTCCTACGAGCAGTACTTC.

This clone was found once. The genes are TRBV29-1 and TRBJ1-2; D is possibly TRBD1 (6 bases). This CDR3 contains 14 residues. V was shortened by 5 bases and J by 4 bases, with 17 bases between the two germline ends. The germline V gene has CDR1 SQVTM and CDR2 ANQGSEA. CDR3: CSVKRDIEIYGYTF. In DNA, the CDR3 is TGCAGCGTTAAAAGGGACATTGAAATCTATGGCTACACCTTC.

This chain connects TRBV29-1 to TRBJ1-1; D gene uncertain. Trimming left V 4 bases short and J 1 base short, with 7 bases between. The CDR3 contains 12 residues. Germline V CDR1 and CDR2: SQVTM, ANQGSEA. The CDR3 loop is CSVGHANTEAFF. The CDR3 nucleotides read TGCAGCGTTGGGCATGCGAACACTGAAGCTTTCTTT.

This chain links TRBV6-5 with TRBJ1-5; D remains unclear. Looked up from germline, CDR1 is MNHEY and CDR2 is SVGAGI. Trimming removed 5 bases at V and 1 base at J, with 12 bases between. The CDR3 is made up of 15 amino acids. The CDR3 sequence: CASSRHMESNQPQHF. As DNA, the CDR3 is TGTGCCAGCAGTCGACATATGGAAAGCAATCAGCCCCAGCATTTT.

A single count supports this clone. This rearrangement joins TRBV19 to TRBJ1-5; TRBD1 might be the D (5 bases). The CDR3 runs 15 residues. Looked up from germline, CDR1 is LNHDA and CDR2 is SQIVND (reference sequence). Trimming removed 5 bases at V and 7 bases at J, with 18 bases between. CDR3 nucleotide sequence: TGTGCCAGTAGTTTCGGTGTAAGGGGTGGACAGCCCCAGCATTTT. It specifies CASSFGVRGGQPQHF.

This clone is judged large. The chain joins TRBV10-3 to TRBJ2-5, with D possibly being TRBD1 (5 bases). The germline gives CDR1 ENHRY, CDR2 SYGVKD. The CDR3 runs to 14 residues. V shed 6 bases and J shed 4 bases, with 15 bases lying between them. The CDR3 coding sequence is TGTGCCATCAGCCCCGGCAGGGAAGGAGAGACCCAGTACTTC. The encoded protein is CAISPGREGETQYF.

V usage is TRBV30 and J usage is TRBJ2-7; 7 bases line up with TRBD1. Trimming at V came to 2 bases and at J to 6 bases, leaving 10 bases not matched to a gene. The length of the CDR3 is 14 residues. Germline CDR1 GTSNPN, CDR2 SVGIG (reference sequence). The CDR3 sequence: CAWSLRHRDSEQYF. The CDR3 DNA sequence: TGTGCCTGGAGTCTCCGCCACCGGGACAGCGAGCAGTACTTC.

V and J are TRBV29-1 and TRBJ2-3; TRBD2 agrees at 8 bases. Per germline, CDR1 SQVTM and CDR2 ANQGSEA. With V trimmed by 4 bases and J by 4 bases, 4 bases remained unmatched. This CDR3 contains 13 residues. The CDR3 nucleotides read TGCAGCGTTGGAGGACTAGCTGCAGATACGCAGTATTTT. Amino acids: CSVGGLAADTQYF.

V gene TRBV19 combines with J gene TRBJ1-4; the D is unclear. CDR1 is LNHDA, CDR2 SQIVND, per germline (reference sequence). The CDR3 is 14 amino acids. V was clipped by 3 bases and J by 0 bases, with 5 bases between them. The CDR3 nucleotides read TGTGCCAGTAGTATTAAGGCAACTAATGAAAAACTGTTTTTT. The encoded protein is CASSIKATNEKLFF.

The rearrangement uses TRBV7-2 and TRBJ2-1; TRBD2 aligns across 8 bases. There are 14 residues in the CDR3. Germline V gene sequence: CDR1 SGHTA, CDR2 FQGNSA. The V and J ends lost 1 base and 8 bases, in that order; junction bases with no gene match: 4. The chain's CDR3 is CASSLGGGTDEQFF. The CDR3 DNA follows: TGTGCCAGCAGCTTAGGCGGGGGGACGGATGAGCAGTTCTTC.

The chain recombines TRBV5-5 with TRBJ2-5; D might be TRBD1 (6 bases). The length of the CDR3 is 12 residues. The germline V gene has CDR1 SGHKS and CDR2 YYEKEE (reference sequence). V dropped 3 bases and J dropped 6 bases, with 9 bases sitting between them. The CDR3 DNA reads TGTGCCAGCAGCTGGCAGGGGAAGACCCAGTACTTC. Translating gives CASSWQGKTQYF.

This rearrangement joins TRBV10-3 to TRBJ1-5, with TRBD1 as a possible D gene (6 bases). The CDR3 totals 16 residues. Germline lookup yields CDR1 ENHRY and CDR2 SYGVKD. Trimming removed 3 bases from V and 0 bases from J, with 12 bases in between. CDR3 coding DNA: TGTGCCATCAGTGAAGGGGCAGGGGTTAGCAATCAGCCCCAGCATTTT. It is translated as CAISEGAGVSNQPQHF.

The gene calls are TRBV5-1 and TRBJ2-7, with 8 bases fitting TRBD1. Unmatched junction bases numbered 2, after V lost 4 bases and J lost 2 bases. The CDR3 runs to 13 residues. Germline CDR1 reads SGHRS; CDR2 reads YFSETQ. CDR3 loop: CASSPDRAYEQYF. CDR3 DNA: TGCGCCAGCAGCCCGGACAGGGCCTACGAGCAGTACTTC.

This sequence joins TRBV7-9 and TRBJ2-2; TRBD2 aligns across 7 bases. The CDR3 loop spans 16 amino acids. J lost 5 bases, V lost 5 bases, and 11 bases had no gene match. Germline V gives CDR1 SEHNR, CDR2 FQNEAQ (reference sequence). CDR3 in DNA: TGTGCCAGCAGCCCTCGGACTAGGAGAGAAACCGGGGAGCTGTTTTTT. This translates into CASSPRTRRETGELFF.

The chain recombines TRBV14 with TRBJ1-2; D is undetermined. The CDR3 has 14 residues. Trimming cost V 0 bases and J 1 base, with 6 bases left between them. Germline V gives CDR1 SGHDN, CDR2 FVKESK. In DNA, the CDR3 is TGTGCCAGCAGCCAAGATCGCAGTAACTATGGCTACACCTTC. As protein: CASSQDRSNYGYTF.

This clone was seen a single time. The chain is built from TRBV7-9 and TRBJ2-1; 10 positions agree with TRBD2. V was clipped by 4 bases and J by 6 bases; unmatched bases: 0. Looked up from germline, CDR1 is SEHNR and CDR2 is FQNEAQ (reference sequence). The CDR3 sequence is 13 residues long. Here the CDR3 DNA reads TGTGCCAGCAGCTCTAGCGGGGGCAATGAGCAGTTCTTC. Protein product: CASSSSGGNEQFF.